One T cell receptor (gamma chain) is described in this entry. What it binds is not known. The sample originates from a study of Vδ1+ human thymocytes. General observations from the study: Unexpected Vdelta2 sequences could cause misinterpretation of bulk repertoire data. Thymic TRG and TRD repertoires appeared highly polyclonal, with Gaussian CDR3 length distributions. Around a fifth of thymic delta-chain sequences were Vdelta2, with few Vdelta3, unlike blood Vdelta1+ controls.

Extracted RNA was reverse transcribed into cDNA. Pooled V-gene forward primers with one constant-region reverse primer generated the CDR3 amplicons by multiplex PCR. TCRdb re-called the multiplex PCR reads with CATT. In the table there are tens of thousands of gamma-chain clones, 20% of which are singletons. After alphabeta T cell depletion, CD3+ Vdelta1+ Vdelta2- thymocytes were sorted. Sorted Vdelta1+ thymocytes were roughly 98% to 99.6% pure. The CDR3 runs 11 residues. Germline V gives CDR1 GITISATS, CDR2 ISYDGTV (reference sequence). The V gene end was trimmed by 1 base and the J gene end by 10 bases; junction bases not matched to a gene: 4.

The receptor comes from a girl under three years old who had congenital heart surgery. The chain carries TRGV9 and TRGJ1 or TRGJ2. The sample taken for sequencing was Vdelta1+ gamma-delta thymocytes from the thymus. Specified subset: FACS-sorted CD3+ TCRalphabeta- TCRVdelta1+ TCRVdelta2- thymocytes. The CDR3 region has the DNA TGTGCCTTGTGGGAGGTCATGAAGAAACTCTTT. It specifies CALWEVMKKLF.